This TCR beta chain came from a study of T-cell memory formation after mild COVID-19. Overall study context: Largely, the TCR clusters proved donor specific. Study-wide results and caveats: Chiefly within CM and EM were the contracting CD4+ clones; CD8+ ones were within EMRA.

CDR3 length equals 15 residues. The V gene's germline CDR1 is DFQATT and CDR2 SNEGSKA (reference sequence). Trimming took off 0 bases at V and 7 bases at J, with 16 bases between the two ends. Details on this clonotype: The antigen is undetermined.

From the 5' RACE reads, TCRdb called clonotypes with MiXCR, one entry per CDR3 protein. The data show fewer than 400,000 distinct CDR3 sequences, with about an eighth seen just once and about a fifth held by the top ten. Specimen: PBMCs or a T cell subset sorted from them (not recorded which). The J gene is TRBJ2-1, the V gene TRBV20-1; a possible D gene is TRBD2 (6 bases). The source is a man between 18 and 35 years old who had mild COVID-19 (a few samples of this study predate the infection). Cell type and time point are not known. The CDR3 loop is CSAREGSTRGNEQFF. In DNA, the CDR3 is TGCAGTGCTAGAGAGGGTTCCACCCGGGGGAATGAGCAGTTCTTC.